This is a list of T cell receptor beta chains from one sample in a study of T cell responses to AZD1222 COVID-19 vaccine. Some clones are missing from TCRdb's copy, which holds only in-frame ones; the method was immunoSEQ multiplex PCR. The sample holds about 140,000 clones, 90% to 95% seen once. Material: peripheral blood, obtained 28 days after the second AZD1222 dose. These receptors were collected from an adult who received the AZD1222 COVID-19 vaccine. CDR3s include the opening cysteine and the closing phenylalanine or tryptophan. The order of the fields is V gene, J gene, clone size, D gene, CDR3 protein, CDR3 DNA. D genes are given only for firm matches. The size of a clone is reported for some rows only, either as once, few or many, or as a class for expanded clones.

V: TRBV5-6; J: TRBJ2-1; size: -; D: -; CDR3: CASSLMSSYNEQFF; DNA: TGTGCCAGCAGCCTCATGAGCTCCTACAATGAGCAGTTCTTC
V: TRBV7-9; J: TRBJ1-1; size: -; D: TRBD1; CDR3: CASSLGQGDTEAFF; DNA: TGTGCCAGCAGCTTAGGGCAGGGGGATACTGAAGCTTTCTTT
V: TRBV9; J: TRBJ1-4; size: -; D: -; CDR3: CASSVGAEELGNEKLFF; DNA: TGTGCCAGCAGCGTAGGGGCCGAGGAACTGGGAAATGAAAAACTGTTTTTT
V: TRBV7-9; J: TRBJ1-1; size: -; D: -; CDR3: CASSLRTNEAFF; DNA: TGTGCCAGCAGCTTACGAACAAACGAAGCTTTCTTT
V: TRBV7-2; J: TRBJ2-3; size: once; D: -; CDR3: CASSLGAGGDTQYF; DNA: TGTGCCAGCAGCCTAGGGGCCGGGGGAGATACGCAGTATTTT
V: TRBV19; J: TRBJ2-2; size: -; D: TRBD1; CDR3: CASSNRGPNGELFF; DNA: TGTGCCAGTAGTAACAGGGGACCTAACGGGGAGCTGTTTTTT
V: TRBV7-9; J: TRBJ1-2; size: -; D: -; CDR3: CASSLDVRNYGYTF; DNA: TGTGCCAGCAGCTTAGATGTCCGGAACTATGGCTACACCTTC
V: TRBV5-1; J: TRBJ1-2; size: -; D: -; CDR3: CASSLESNYGYTF; DNA: TGCGCCAGCAGCTTGGAATCTAACTATGGCTACACCTTC
V: TRBV2; J: TRBJ1-5; size: -; D: TRBD1; CDR3: CASKVGDRAWQPQHF; DNA: TGTGCCAGCAAGGTGGGGGACAGGGCGTGGCAGCCCCAGCATTTT
V: TRBV11-3; J: TRBJ2-3; size: -; D: TRBD2; CDR3: CASRPGGRTDTQYF; DNA: TGTGCCAGCAGGCCGGGGGGTCGCACAGATACGCAGTATTTT
V: TRBV5-5; J: TRBJ1-2; size: -; D: TRBD1; CDR3: CASSLARDSVYGYTF; DNA: TGTGCCAGCAGCTTGGCCAGGGACAGTGTCTATGGCTACACCTTC
V: TRBV4-1; J: TRBJ1-1; size: -; D: -; CDR3: CASSPTGPGVNTEAFF; DNA: TGCGCCAGCAGCCCCACGGGGCCAGGAGTGAACACTGAAGCTTTCTTT
V: TRBV7-8; J: TRBJ1-2; size: -; D: -; CDR3: CASSLAQTVGYGYTF; DNA: TGTGCCAGCAGCTTAGCGCAAACAGTTGGGTATGGCTACACCTTC
V: TRBV18; J: TRBJ2-7; size: -; D: -; CDR3: CASSPAVQGPNYEQYF; DNA: TGTGCCAGCTCACCAGCCGTCCAGGGACCCAACTACGAGCAGTACTTC
V: TRBV6-5; J: TRBJ2-3; size: once; D: -; CDR3: CASSYSLLGPRDTQYF; DNA: TGTGCCAGCAGTTACTCCCTACTAGGCCCCCGAGATACGCAGTATTTT
V: TRBV3-1/TRBV3-2; J: TRBJ1-2; size: -; D: -; CDR3: CASTQWEGGGYTF; DNA: TGTGCCAGCACTCAATGGGAGGGCGGCGGCTACACCTTC
V: TRBV3-1/TRBV3-2; J: TRBJ2-1; size: -; D: TRBD1; CDR3: CASSSPGQGIDEQFF; DNA: TGTGCCAGCAGCTCCCCGGGACAGGGGATCGATGAGCAGTTCTTC
V: TRBV4-1; J: TRBJ1-2; size: -; D: -; CDR3: CASSRYNRWGYTF; DNA: TGCGCCAGCAGCCGATATAATAGGTGGGGCTACACCTTC
V: TRBV7-3; J: TRBJ1-1; size: once; D: -; CDR3: CASSLGVSTEAFF; DNA: TGTGCCAGCAGCTTAGGGGTCAGCACTGAAGCTTTCTTT
V: TRBV18; J: TRBJ2-7; size: -; D: -; CDR3: CASSPPTGDEQYF; DNA: TGTGCCAGCTCACCACCCACGGGGGACGAGCAGTACTTC
V: TRBV18; J: TRBJ2-1; size: -; D: -; CDR3: CASSPPGTRNEQFF; DNA: TGTGCCAGCTCACCTCCCGGGACGCGCAATGAGCAGTTCTTC
V: TRBV9; J: TRBJ1-5; size: -; D: TRBD1; CDR3: CASSVGQGYQPQHF; DNA: TGTGCCAGCAGCGTGGGACAGGGGTATCAGCCCCAGCATTTT
V: TRBV6-6; J: TRBJ1-2; size: -; D: -; CDR3: CASSYNEGRNYGYTF; DNA: TGTGCCAGCAGTTACAATGAGGGCCGCAACTATGGCTACACCTTC
V: TRBV18; J: TRBJ2-3; size: -; D: -; CDR3: CASSPPDQPDTQYF; DNA: TGTGCCAGCTCACCGCCAGACCAGCCAGATACGCAGTATTTT